This is a list of T cell receptor beta chains from one sample in a study of T-cell memory formation after mild COVID-19. TCRdb called the 5' RACE reads again in MiXCR, with one record for every CDR3 protein. The sample yields under 300,000 distinct CDR3 sequences, roughly 8% seen once. Sequencing was carried out using PBMCs or a T cell subset sorted from them (not recorded which). These receptors originate from a man between 18 and 35 years old who had mild COVID-19 (a few samples of this study predate the infection). Cell type and time point are not known. CDR3s include the opening cysteine and the closing phenylalanine or tryptophan. A D gene is named only where the DNA matches it firmly. The listing skips clone size in some rows; elsewhere it reads once, few, many or a size class.

>TRBJ2-3|many|TRBV7-9|TRBD2
CASSLPPGLAGKGDTQYF
TGTGCCAGCAGCTTACCTCCGGGACTAGCGGGGAAGGGAGATACGCAGTATTTT
>TRBJ1-6|many|TRBV20-1|TRBD1
CSAHNRGLSPLHF
TGCAGTGCTCACAACAGGGGGCTTTCACCCCTCCACTTT
>TRBJ1-6|many|TRBV5-1|TRBD1
CASSLTGVEDNSPLHF
TGCGCCAGCAGCTTGACAGGGGTAGAAGATAATTCACCCCTCCACTTT
>TRBJ1-4|many|TRBV4-1|TRBD1
CASSPTGGRNELFF
TGCGCCAGCAGCCCGACAGGGGGTCGCAACGAACTGTTTTTT
>TRBJ2-7|-|TRBV5-1|-
CASRGDFSYEQYF
TGCGCCAGCAGAGGGGACTTCTCCTACGAGCAGTACTTC
>TRBJ2-3|-|TRBV7-2|TRBD2
CASSFPSGATTDTQYF
TGTGCCAGCAGCTTCCCTAGCGGGGCGACCACAGATACGCAGTATTTT
>TRBJ1-1|few|TRBV19|TRBD1
CASSIPGTGNTEAFF
TGTGCCAGTAGTATTCCCGGGACAGGGAACACTGAAGCTTTCTTT
>TRBJ2-2|-|TRBV4-1|TRBD2
CASSQGLAGDTGELFF
TGCGCCAGCAGCCAAGGACTAGCGGGAGACACCGGGGAGCTGTTTTTT
>TRBJ2-5|few|TRBV11-2|-
CASRKVLETQYF
TGTGCCAGCAGAAAAGTTTTGGAGACCCAGTACTTC
>TRBJ1-5|-|TRBV6-5|-
CASSSLGQAGPQHF
TGTGCCAGCAGTTCACTAGGGCAGGCAGGGCCCCAGCATTTT
>TRBJ2-1|-|TRBV7-2|-
CASSKSGGAPVPYNEQFF
TGTGCCAGCAGTAAAAGTGGGGGGGCACCTGTCCCTTACAATGAGCAGTTCTTC
>TRBJ1-2|many|TRBV6-1|-
CASSEADRGYTF
TGTGCCAGCAGTGAGGCAGACCGGGGCTACACCTTC
>TRBJ1-5|few|TRBV7-6|-
CASSLEQYDQPQHF
TGTGCCAGCAGCTTAGAACAATACGATCAGCCCCAGCATTTT
>TRBJ2-5|few|TRBV7-2|TRBD2
CASSPSGAQETQYF
TGTGCCAGCAGCCCTAGCGGGGCACAAGAGACCCAGTACTTC
>TRBJ1-6|-|TRBV19|-
CATSPGGNSPLHF
TGTGCCACCTCCCCTGGGGGAAATTCACCCCTCCACTTT
>TRBJ1-5|many|TRBV7-2|-
CASSFGWQPQHF
TGTGCCAGCAGCTTCGGTTGGCAGCCCCAGCATTTT
>TRBJ2-5|few|TRBV12-3/TRBV12-4|-
CASSLVNQGQETQYF
TGTGCCAGCAGTTTAGTCAACCAGGGGCAAGAGACCCAGTACTTC